This T cell receptor beta chain stems from a study of T cell repertoires in aging, cancer and after chemotherapy. Amplification of TCR beta used genomic DNA extracted from peripheral blood. Rearranged V-D-J TRB sequences were amplified with a mixed TRB-A/B primer pool. TCRdb called the multiplex PCR reads again in MiXCR, with one record for every CDR3 protein. The table includes some 10,000 distinct CDR3 sequences, roughly 30% detected once. The source of this sequence is a human donor in good health. The sample comprised blood.

The CDR3 DNA reads TGTGCCAGCAGCTCCCCGGTCGGGAGGCCCACCCTCACCGGGGAGCTGTTTTTT. It yields the protein CASSSPVGRPTLTGELFF. The chain has TRBV11-1 and TRBJ2-2, with TRBD2 matching 7 bases. The germline V gene encodes CDR1 SGHAT and CDR2 FQDESV (reference sequence). V dropped 4 bases and J dropped 4; count of bases not matched to a gene: 15. The CDR3 sequence is 18 residues long.